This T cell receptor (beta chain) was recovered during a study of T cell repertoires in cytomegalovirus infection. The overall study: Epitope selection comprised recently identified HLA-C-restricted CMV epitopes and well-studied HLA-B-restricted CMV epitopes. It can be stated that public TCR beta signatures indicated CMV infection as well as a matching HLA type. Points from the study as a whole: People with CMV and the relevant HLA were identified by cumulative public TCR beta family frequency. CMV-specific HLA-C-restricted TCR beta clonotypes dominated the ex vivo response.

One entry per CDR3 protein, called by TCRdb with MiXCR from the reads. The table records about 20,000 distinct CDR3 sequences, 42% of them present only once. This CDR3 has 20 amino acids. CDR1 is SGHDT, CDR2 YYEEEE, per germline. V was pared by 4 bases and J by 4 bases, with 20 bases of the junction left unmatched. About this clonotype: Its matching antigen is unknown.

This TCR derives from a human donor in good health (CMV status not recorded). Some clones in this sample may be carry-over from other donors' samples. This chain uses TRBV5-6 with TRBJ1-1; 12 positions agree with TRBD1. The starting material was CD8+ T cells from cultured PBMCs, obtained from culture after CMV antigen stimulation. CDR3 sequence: CASSRRRPGQGATLGTEAFF. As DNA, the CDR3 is TGTGCCAGCAGCCGAAGAAGGCCGGGACAGGGGGCTACCTTGGGCACTGAAGCTTTCTTT.